This TCR beta chain was observed in a study of blood T cell repertoires in COVID-19. Study background: Italy, Spain and the United States were the sources of the convalescent and acute COVID-19 samples. Sources were T cells, B-cell-depleted T cells, or PBMCs; the material itself was cDNA or gDNA.

CDR1 and CDR2 from the germline V gene are GTSNPN and SVGIG (reference sequence). The CDR3 has 17 amino acids. The J segment lost 0 bases and the V segment lost 3 bases, leaving 14 bases of the junction unmatched. Authors' data handling: Amplified reference gene primers provided the basis for estimating nucleated cell counts. Sequenced by immunoSEQ multiplex PCR; TCRdb stores in-frame clones only, minus some. V and J calls and clone size come straight from that table; D and trimming were deduced from the DNA. The data contain 35,000 to 50,000 clones, 88% of them singletons. The chain joins TRBV30 to TRBJ2-7; TRBD1 agrees at 7 bases. This TCR was recovered from a woman aged 35 to 49 with acute or convalescent COVID-19. The sample taken for sequencing was peripheral blood. CDR3 region: CAWRRGQPYQGSYEQYF. The CDR3 nucleotides read TGTGCCTGGAGGAGGGGGCAACCCTACCAAGGCTCCTACGAGCAGTACTTC.